This entry describes one T cell receptor (beta chain). The antigen is undetermined. At survey level, the immunoSEQ assay was run in its v3.0 version. Here immunoSEQ multiplex PCR was the method, and the copy in TCRdb shows in-frame clones only, minus some. The sample consists of roughly 20,000 clones, around three quarters of them appearing once. Germline assignment: CDR1 SGHDN and CDR2 FVKESK. Trimming took 5 bases from V and 2 from J, leaving 11 bases between them. This CDR3 has 14 amino acids. This entry is derived from a study of long-term antiretroviral therapy in people with HIV. In the study overall: Of all samples, the earliest predate the 2015 immediate-ART recommendation by about a decade. Study-level results: Controls showed broader CDR3 length ranges than did the HIV repertoires. Dominant in the repertoire at all time points were clones expanded before ART.

The TCR comes from a woman aged 40 to 50 with HIV. The starting material was unsorted PBMCs, obtained 0.2 years after starting antiretroviral therapy. The chain employs TRBV14 and TRBJ2-3; D possibly corresponds to TRBD1 (5 bases). CDR3 sequence: CASSEGAFTDTQYF. DNA of the CDR3: TGTGCCAGCAGCGAAGGGGCCTTCACAGATACGCAGTATTTT. The whole variable domain, filled in from reference TRBV14 and TRBJ2-3, reads EAGVTQFPSHSVIEKGQTVTLRCDPISGHDNLYWYRRVMGKEIKFLLHFVKESKQDESGMPNNRFLAERTGGTYSTLKVQPAELEDSGVYFCASSEGAFTDTQYFGPGTRLTVL.